This TCR beta chain was sequenced for a study of PD-1 and CTLA-4 blockade in melanoma (dated by TCRdb to the early 2020s). About the full investigation: The study compared how PD-1 blockade and CTLA-4 blockade affected the melanoma-reactive CD8 T cell response in patients with melanoma.

The library was generated by the immunoSEQ multiplex PCR assay. The clones in this table, taken by TCRdb from immuneACCESS, are in-frame only. Not every clone is retained; where verified, under half of the shortfall comes from an unresolved V gene, and the cause of the rest is unknown. The sample table shows 25,000 to 30,000 clones, and 70% to 90% are seen once. In total, the top ten clones hold around 8.5% of the sample. The CDR3 has 13 amino acids, counting the end cysteine and phenylalanine. Solely the CDR3 DNA is kept, with 39 bases framed from the first base. V and J are truncated by 2 bases and 5 bases respectively, leaving an intervening sequence of 6 bases. For CDR1 and CDR2, the germline V gene (reference sequence) lists MNHEY and SMNVEV. This clone was detected a few times. It lacks a known antigen. No much larger clonotype is one base removed from it; base qualities were not supplied. The same CDR3 arises from other DNA sequences in this sample as well.

The sequenced sample was CD8+ T cells from peripheral blood, obtained before anti-PD-1 treatment. This clonotype originated in a human donor with melanoma. The receptor chain draws on TRBV27 and TRBJ1-4; matching of 5 bases hints at TRBD1 as the D gene. DNA sequence: TGTGCCAGCAGTTTACAGGGCAATGAAAAACTGTTTTTT. The resulting protein is CASSLQGNEKLFF.